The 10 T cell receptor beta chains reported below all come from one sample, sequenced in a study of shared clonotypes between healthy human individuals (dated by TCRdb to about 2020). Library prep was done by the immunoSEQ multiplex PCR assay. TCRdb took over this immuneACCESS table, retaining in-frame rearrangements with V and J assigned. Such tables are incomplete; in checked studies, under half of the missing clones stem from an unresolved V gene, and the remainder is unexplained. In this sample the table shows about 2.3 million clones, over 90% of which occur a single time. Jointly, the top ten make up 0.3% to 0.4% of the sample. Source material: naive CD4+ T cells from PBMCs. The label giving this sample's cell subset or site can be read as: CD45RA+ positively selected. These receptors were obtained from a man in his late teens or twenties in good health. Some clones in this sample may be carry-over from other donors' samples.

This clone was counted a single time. The CDR3 here is CAWSVQKNYGYTF. In DNA, the CDR3 is TGTGCCTGGAGTGTACAGAAAAACTATGGCTACACCTTC. This chain joins TRBV30 and TRBJ1-2; no definite D call. Trimming cost V 0 bases and J 2 bases, with 7 bases left between them. The germline CDR1 and CDR2 sequences are GTSNPN and SVGIG (reference sequence). This CDR3 comprises 13 residues.

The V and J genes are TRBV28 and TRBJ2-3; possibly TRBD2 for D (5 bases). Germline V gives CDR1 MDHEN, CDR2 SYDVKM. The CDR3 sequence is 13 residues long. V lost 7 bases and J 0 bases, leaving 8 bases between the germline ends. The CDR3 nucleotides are TGTGCCAGCAAGGGCGGGAGCACAGATACGCAGTATTTT. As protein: CASKGGSTDTQYF.

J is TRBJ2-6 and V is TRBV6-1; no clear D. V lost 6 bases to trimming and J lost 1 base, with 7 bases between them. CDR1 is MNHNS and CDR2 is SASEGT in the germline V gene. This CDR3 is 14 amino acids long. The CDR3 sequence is CASSLLSGANVLTF. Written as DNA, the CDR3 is TGTGCCAGCAGCCTCCTTTCTGGGGCCAACGTCCTGACTTTC.

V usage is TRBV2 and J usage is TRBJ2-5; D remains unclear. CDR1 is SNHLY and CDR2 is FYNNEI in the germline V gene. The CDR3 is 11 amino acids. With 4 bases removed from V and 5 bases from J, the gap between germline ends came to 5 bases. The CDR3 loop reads CASSAYETQYF. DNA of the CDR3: TGTGCCAGCAGTGCATACGAGACCCAGTACTTC.

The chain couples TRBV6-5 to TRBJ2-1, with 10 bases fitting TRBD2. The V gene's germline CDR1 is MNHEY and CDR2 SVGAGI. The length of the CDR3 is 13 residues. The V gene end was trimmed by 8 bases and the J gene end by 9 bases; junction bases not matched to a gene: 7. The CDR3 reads CASYPAGGVEQFF. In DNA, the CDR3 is TGTGCCAGCTATCCAGCGGGAGGGGTTGAGCAGTTCTTC.

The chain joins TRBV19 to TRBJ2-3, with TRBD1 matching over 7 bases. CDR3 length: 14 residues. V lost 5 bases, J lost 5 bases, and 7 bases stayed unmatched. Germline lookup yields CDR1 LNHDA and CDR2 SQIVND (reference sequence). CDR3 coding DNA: TGTGCCAGTAGTTTGTTACAGGGGATAGATACGCAGTATTTT. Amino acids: CASSLLQGIDTQYF.

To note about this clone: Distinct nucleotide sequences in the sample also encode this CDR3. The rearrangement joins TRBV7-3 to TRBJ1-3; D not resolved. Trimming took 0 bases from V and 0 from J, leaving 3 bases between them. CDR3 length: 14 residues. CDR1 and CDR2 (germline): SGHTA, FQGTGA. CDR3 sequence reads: CASSLTASGNTIYF. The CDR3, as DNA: TGTGCCAGCAGCTTAACGGCCTCTGGAAACACCATATATTTT.

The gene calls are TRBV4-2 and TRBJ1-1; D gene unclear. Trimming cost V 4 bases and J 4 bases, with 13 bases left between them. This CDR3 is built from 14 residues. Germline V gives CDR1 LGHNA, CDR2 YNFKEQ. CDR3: CASSRPGRLTEAFF. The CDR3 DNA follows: TGTGCCAGCAGCCGGCCGGGGAGGCTCACTGAAGCTTTCTTT.

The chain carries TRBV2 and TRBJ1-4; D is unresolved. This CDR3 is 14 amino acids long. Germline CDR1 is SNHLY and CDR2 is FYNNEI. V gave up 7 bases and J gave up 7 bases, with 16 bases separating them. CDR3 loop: CASKGGLYSEKLFF. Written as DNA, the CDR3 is TGTGCCAGCAAGGGAGGACTCTATTCTGAAAAACTGTTTTTT.

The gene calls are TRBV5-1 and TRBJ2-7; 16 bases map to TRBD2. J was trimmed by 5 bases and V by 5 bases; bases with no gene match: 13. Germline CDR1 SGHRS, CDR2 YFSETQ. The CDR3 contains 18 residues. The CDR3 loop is CASSNGGLAGGLWDEQYF. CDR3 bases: TGCGCCAGCAGTAATGGGGGACTAGCGGGAGGGCTATGGGACGAGCAGTACTTC.